The rows below give T cell receptor beta chains drawn from one sample of a study of blood T cell repertoires in COVID-19. TCRdb keeps only in-frame clones here, not all; method: immunoSEQ multiplex PCR. Among over 50,000 clones listed, around 70% were seen once. The sample consisted of peripheral blood. The receptor set was obtained from a woman in her sixties or seventies with COVID-19, enrolled during active disease. The CDR3 runs from the conserved cysteine through the conserved F or W. A D gene is named only where the DNA matches it firmly. Size tells how often a clone was seen (once, few, many) or the class of an expanded clone, and some rows leave it out.

clone size,V gene,J gene,D gene,CDR3 DNA,CDR3 protein
.,TRBV6-1,TRBJ2-3,TRBD2,TGTGCCAGCAGTGAATCGCGGGGGGGGTATAGCACAGATACGCAGTATTTT,CASSESRGGYSTDTQYF
once,TRBV9,TRBJ2-5,.,TGTGCCAGCAGCCCACTCCTGGGAGGAGAAGAGACCCAGTACTTC,CASSPLLGGEETQYF
.,TRBV6-6,TRBJ2-1,.,TGTGCCAGCAGTTACGACGGGAAGCAGTTCTTC,CASSYDGKQFF
.,TRBV9,TRBJ2-3,TRBD2,TGTGCCAGCAGCCACGAGGTAGCGGGACGAGTAGATACGCAGTATTTT,CASSHEVAGRVDTQYF
.,TRBV19,TRBJ2-6,TRBD1,TGTGCCAGTAGTAGCCAAGGGGGCGCTGGGGCCAACGTCCTGACTTTC,CASSSQGGAGANVLTF
.,TRBV28,TRBJ1-6,.,TGTGCCAGCAGTTTAGGAGGGGACAATTCACCCCTCCACTTT,CASSLGGDNSPLHF
.,TRBV5-1,TRBJ1-1,.,TGCGCCAGCAGCCCCGCCGGAGGATACACTGAAGCTTTCTTT,CASSPAGGYTEAFF
.,TRBV4-2,TRBJ2-2,TRBD2,TGTGCCAGCAGCCAAGATTCAGGACTAGCTTACACCGGGGAGCTGTTTTTT,CASSQDSGLAYTGELFF
.,TRBV19,TRBJ2-3,TRBD2,TGTGCCAGTAGTATAGCACGAGGGACTACCGTGGGGGATACGCAGTATTTT,CASSIARGTTVGDTQYF
.,TRBV7-6,TRBJ1-1,TRBD1,TGTGCCAGCAGCTTCGCAGGGGGTCTCTCTGAAGCTTTCTTT,CASSFAGGLSEAFF
.,TRBV7-9,TRBJ2-2,.,TGTGCCAGCAGCTTAGCGTCGGTCGGGGAGCTGTTTTTT,CASSLASVGELFF
few,TRBV28,TRBJ2-5,.,TGTGCCAGCAGTTTGGGGCAGGCGCTAGAGACCCAGTACTTC,CASSLGQALETQYF
.,TRBV18,TRBJ1-1,.,TGTGCCAGCTCACCAGAATCGGGGAACACTGAAGCTTTCTTT,CASSPESGNTEAFF
.,TRBV19,TRBJ1-1,TRBD1,TGTGCCAGTAATCCGGAGGGACAGGGGAACACTGAAGCTTTCTTT,CASNPEGQGNTEAFF
many,TRBV7-6,TRBJ1-5,TRBD1,TGTGCCAGCAGCTTAGGGGACAGCGGCAATCAGCCCCAGCATTTT,CASSLGDSGNQPQHF
.,TRBV5-1,TRBJ2-2,.,TGCGCCAGCAGCTTGGAAGGCGGGGCCAACACCGGGGAGCTGTTTTTT,CASSLEGGANTGELFF
.,TRBV12-3/TRBV12-4,TRBJ1-1,.,TGTGCCAGCAGTCAGTCGAACACTGAAGCTTTCTTT,CASSQSNTEAFF
.,TRBV11-3,TRBJ2-1,.,TGTGCCAGCAGCTTTGGCGGGGAAGCGAACAATGAGCAGTTCTTC,CASSFGGEANNEQFF